The rows below give T cell receptor beta chains drawn from one sample of a study of graft-versus-host responses after intestinal transplantation. TCRdb's table, derived via immunoSEQ multiplex PCR, lists solely in-frame clones and lacks some. The sample lists tens of thousands of clones, roughly 94% occurring once. Sequenced here: PBMCs, sampled 156 days after intestinal transplant. Receptor source: a human patient who received an intestinal transplant, so some T cells may come from the graft donor. The CDR3 runs from the conserved cysteine through the conserved F or W. D genes are given only for firm matches. Clone size is given for some rows only: seen once, a few or many times, or a class if the clone is expanded.

abundance: .
d_gene: .
v_gene: TRBV7-8
j_gene: TRBJ2-2
CDR3nt: TGTGCCAGCAGCTTAGAACACAGGGACACCGGGGAGCTGTTTTTT
CDR3aa: CASSLEHRDTGELFF

abundance: .
d_gene: .
v_gene: TRBV20-1
j_gene: TRBJ2-7
CDR3nt: TGCAGTGCTGGGAACACAGTTGAGCAGTACTTC
CDR3aa: CSAGNTVEQYF

abundance: .
d_gene: .
v_gene: TRBV30
j_gene: TRBJ1-1
CDR3nt: TGTGCCTGGAGTGTATTACTGAACACTGAAGCTTTCTTT
CDR3aa: CAWSVLLNTEAFF

abundance: .
d_gene: .
v_gene: TRBV6-5
j_gene: TRBJ2-2
CDR3nt: TGTGCCAGCAGTTACGGGACCGATCAACACTCCGGGGAGCTGTTTTTT
CDR3aa: CASSYGTDQHSGELFF

abundance: .
d_gene: .
v_gene: TRBV21-1
j_gene: TRBJ2-4
CDR3nt: TGTGCCAGCAGCAAACGGGACAGGGTACTCCAAAAAAACATTCAGTACTTC
CDR3aa: CASSKRDRVLQKNIQYF

abundance: .
d_gene: .
v_gene: TRBV29-1
j_gene: TRBJ1-1
CDR3nt: TGCAGCGTTCGAGGGGGGAACACTGAAGCTTTCTTT
CDR3aa: CSVRGGNTEAFF

abundance: .
d_gene: .
v_gene: TRBV19
j_gene: TRBJ1-6
CDR3nt: TGTGCCAGTAGTCGTCAGGCAAACTCCTATAATTCACCCCTCCACTTT
CDR3aa: CASSRQANSYNSPLHF

abundance: few
d_gene: TRBD2
v_gene: TRBV5-1
j_gene: TRBJ2-1
CDR3nt: TGCGCCAGCAGTTCACCACGACTAGCGGGAGGGCCTAGGAACGAGCAGTTCTTC
CDR3aa: CASSSPRLAGGPRNEQFF

abundance: .
d_gene: .
v_gene: TRBV11-2
j_gene: TRBJ1-2
CDR3nt: TGTGCCAGCAGATTGGACGGATCTTATGGCTACACCTTC
CDR3aa: CASRLDGSYGYTF

abundance: .
d_gene: .
v_gene: TRBV11-3
j_gene: TRBJ1-1
CDR3nt: TGTGCCAGCAGCTTTCTCGGGATGGGGTATGCGAACACTGAAGCTTTCTTT
CDR3aa: CASSFLGMGYANTEAFF

abundance: .
d_gene: TRBD1
v_gene: TRBV14
j_gene: TRBJ2-7
CDR3nt: TGTGCCAGCAGCCAAGGAGTGACAGGGTGGCACGAGCAGTACTTC
CDR3aa: CASSQGVTGWHEQYF

abundance: .
d_gene: .
v_gene: TRBV7-6
j_gene: TRBJ2-7
CDR3nt: TGTGCCAGCAGCTTAGCGCAGGCCTCGGGGTACGAGCAGTACTTC
CDR3aa: CASSLAQASGYEQYF

abundance: .
d_gene: .
v_gene: TRBV6-5
j_gene: TRBJ1-1
CDR3nt: TGTGCCAGCAGTACCTCCATGGGGGGGACTGAAGCTTTCTTT
CDR3aa: CASSTSMGGTEAFF

abundance: .
d_gene: .
v_gene: TRBV19
j_gene: TRBJ1-5
CDR3nt: TGTGCCAGTAGTATCCGGATCAGGGACGGGGACAATCAGCCCCAGCATTTT
CDR3aa: CASSIRIRDGDNQPQHF

abundance: .
d_gene: .
v_gene: TRBV7-2
j_gene: TRBJ2-5
CDR3nt: TGTGCCAGCAGCTTTGGGCAAGAGACCCAGTACTTC
CDR3aa: CASSFGQETQYF

abundance: .
d_gene: .
v_gene: TRBV11-2
j_gene: TRBJ2-1
CDR3nt: TGTGCCAGCAGCTACACAAGCGGCCGAGCCTACAATGAGCAGTTCTTC
CDR3aa: CASSYTSGRAYNEQFF

abundance: .
d_gene: TRBD2
v_gene: TRBV6-6
j_gene: TRBJ2-7
CDR3nt: TGTGCCAGCAGTCAACTAGCGGTATTCTACGAGCAGTACTTC
CDR3aa: CASSQLAVFYEQYF

abundance: .
d_gene: TRBD2
v_gene: TRBV18
j_gene: TRBJ2-1
CDR3nt: TGTGCCAGCTCACCTGGAGCGGGAGGGTACAATGAGCAGTTCTTC
CDR3aa: CASSPGAGGYNEQFF

abundance: once
d_gene: .
v_gene: TRBV11-3
j_gene: TRBJ2-7
CDR3nt: TGTGCCAGCAGCGGGGGGACTCGGACCCCCTACGAGCAGTACTTC
CDR3aa: CASSGGTRTPYEQYF

abundance: few
d_gene: .
v_gene: TRBV6-1
j_gene: TRBJ1-3
CDR3nt: TGTGCCAGCAGTGGGATCCACTCTGGAAACACCATATATTTT
CDR3aa: CASSGIHSGNTIYF

abundance: .
d_gene: TRBD1
v_gene: TRBV11-2
j_gene: TRBJ2-2
CDR3nt: TGTGCCAGCAGCACAAGACAGGGGGCAGGCACCGGGGAGCTGTTTTTT
CDR3aa: CASSTRQGAGTGELFF

abundance: .
d_gene: .
v_gene: TRBV6-5
j_gene: TRBJ1-4
CDR3nt: TGTGCCAGCAGTTACGTCGGCAGGGGAGGCGAAAAACTGTTTTTT
CDR3aa: CASSYVGRGGEKLFF

abundance: .
d_gene: .
v_gene: TRBV5-1
j_gene: TRBJ2-5
CDR3nt: TGCGCCAGCAGCTTGTTAGAGGGGGAGACCCAGTACTTC
CDR3aa: CASSLLEGETQYF

abundance: .
d_gene: TRBD1
v_gene: TRBV6-5
j_gene: TRBJ2-3
CDR3nt: TGTGCCAGCAGTTACAGACAGGGTCCAGATACGCAGTATTTT
CDR3aa: CASSYRQGPDTQYF

abundance: .
d_gene: TRBD1
v_gene: TRBV18
j_gene: TRBJ1-2
CDR3nt: TGTGCCAGCTCACCAGCAGGGGGAATCTATGGCTACACCTTC
CDR3aa: CASSPAGGIYGYTF

abundance: .
d_gene: .
v_gene: TRBV30
j_gene: TRBJ2-5
CDR3nt: TGTGCCTGGAGTGGGTTGAAAGAGACCCAGTACTTC
CDR3aa: CAWSGLKETQYF

abundance: .
d_gene: TRBD1
v_gene: TRBV27
j_gene: TRBJ1-3
CDR3nt: TGTGCCAGCAGTTTTGGGACAGGCTCTGGAAACACCATATATTTT
CDR3aa: CASSFGTGSGNTIYF

abundance: .
d_gene: .
v_gene: TRBV11-2
j_gene: TRBJ2-2
CDR3nt: TGTGCCAGCAGCTTAGATCCCGACACCGGGGAGCTGTTTTTT
CDR3aa: CASSLDPDTGELFF

abundance: .
d_gene: .
v_gene: TRBV7-8
j_gene: TRBJ2-2
CDR3nt: TGTGCCAGCAGCTTATCGGCGGGGAACACCGGGGAGCTGTTTTTT
CDR3aa: CASSLSAGNTGELFF

abundance: few
d_gene: TRBD2
v_gene: TRBV27
j_gene: TRBJ2-7
CDR3nt: TGTGCCAGCAGTTTGGGACTACTCTACGAGCAGTACTTC
CDR3aa: CASSLGLLYEQYF

abundance: .
d_gene: .
v_gene: TRBV5-8
j_gene: TRBJ1-6
CDR3nt: TGTGCCAGCAGCTTGGTGTTGGTGACAGATAATTCACCCCTCCACTTT
CDR3aa: CASSLVLVTDNSPLHF

abundance: few
d_gene: .
v_gene: TRBV4-3
j_gene: TRBJ1-3
CDR3nt: TGCGCCAGCAGCCAAGAGGGAGGGGTGGGAAACACCATATATTTT
CDR3aa: CASSQEGGVGNTIYF

abundance: .
d_gene: TRBD1
v_gene: TRBV5-8
j_gene: TRBJ1-1
CDR3nt: TGTGCCAGCAGATCCCCGGACAGGGAGTGGGATGAAGCTTTCTTT
CDR3aa: CASRSPDREWDEAFF

abundance: .
d_gene: .
v_gene: TRBV11-3
j_gene: TRBJ2-7
CDR3nt: TGTGCCAGCAGCTTAGTAGGAGATAATTTCTACGAGCAGTACTTC
CDR3aa: CASSLVGDNFYEQYF

abundance: once
d_gene: .
v_gene: TRBV7-2
j_gene: TRBJ2-3
CDR3nt: TGTGCCAGCAGCTTAGCAGATACGCAGTATTTT
CDR3aa: CASSLADTQYF

abundance: .
d_gene: .
v_gene: TRBV6-5
j_gene: TRBJ2-7
CDR3nt: TGTGCCAGCAGTTATGGAGACGGATCCTACGAGCAGTACTTC
CDR3aa: CASSYGDGSYEQYF

abundance: .
d_gene: TRBD1
v_gene: TRBV5-4
j_gene: TRBJ1-2
CDR3nt: TGTGCCAGCAGCTCCTTCCGGGACAGGGGTCATGGCTACACCTTC
CDR3aa: CASSSFRDRGHGYTF

abundance: once
d_gene: .
v_gene: TRBV4-1
j_gene: TRBJ1-5
CDR3nt: TGCGCCAGCAGCCAAACATCAGGGTTTCAGCCCCAGCATTTT
CDR3aa: CASSQTSGFQPQHF

abundance: .
d_gene: .
v_gene: TRBV7-9
j_gene: TRBJ2-6
CDR3nt: TGTGCCAGCAGCTTACCAACTAGGGGGGGATCTGGGGCCAACGTCCTGACTTTC
CDR3aa: CASSLPTRGGSGANVLTF

abundance: .
d_gene: TRBD1
v_gene: TRBV7-9
j_gene: TRBJ1-5
CDR3nt: TGTGCCAGCAGCTTCGGGACAGGGGGCAATCAGCCCCAGCATTTT
CDR3aa: CASSFGTGGNQPQHF

abundance: once
d_gene: .
v_gene: TRBV29-1
j_gene: TRBJ1-2
CDR3nt: TGCAGCGTTGCGAGGGATGGGTATGGCTACACCTTC
CDR3aa: CSVARDGYGYTF

abundance: .
d_gene: TRBD1
v_gene: TRBV27
j_gene: TRBJ1-2
CDR3nt: TGTGCCAGCAGTAACCCAGGGGGCTATGGCTACACCTTC
CDR3aa: CASSNPGGYGYTF

abundance: .
d_gene: .
v_gene: TRBV6-5
j_gene: TRBJ1-1
CDR3nt: TGTGCCAGCAGTAACGGGGCTGAAGCTTTCTTT
CDR3aa: CASSNGAEAFF

abundance: .
d_gene: .
v_gene: TRBV7-9
j_gene: TRBJ2-2
CDR3nt: TGTGCCAGCAGGCCCGGGACCGAAGTCACCGGGGAGCTGTTTTTT
CDR3aa: CASRPGTEVTGELFF

abundance: .
d_gene: .
v_gene: TRBV4-3
j_gene: TRBJ2-1
CDR3nt: TGCGCCAGCAGCCAAGACCAGGGGCCGTACAATGAGCAGTTCTTC
CDR3aa: CASSQDQGPYNEQFF

abundance: .
d_gene: .
v_gene: TRBV4-2
j_gene: TRBJ2-7
CDR3nt: TGTGCCAGCAGCCAAGGTGGGACATCCTACGAGCAGTACTTC
CDR3aa: CASSQGGTSYEQYF

abundance: once
d_gene: .
v_gene: TRBV19
j_gene: TRBJ1-5
CDR3nt: TGTGCCAGTAGTATGCCCCTTTTCAGAGTTCGGCCCCAGCATTTT
CDR3aa: CASSMPLFRVRPQHF

abundance: .
d_gene: TRBD2
v_gene: TRBV13
j_gene: TRBJ2-3
CDR3nt: TGTGCCAGCAGCCCTCGACTAGCAGGTCCCACAGATACGCAGTATTTT
CDR3aa: CASSPRLAGPTDTQYF

abundance: once
d_gene: .
v_gene: TRBV5-5
j_gene: TRBJ1-2
CDR3nt: TGTGCCAGCAGCTTGCTCCAGTTCGCGTTCCTTATAGACTATGGCTACACCTTC
CDR3aa: CASSLLQFAFLIDYGYTF

abundance: once
d_gene: TRBD2
v_gene: TRBV9
j_gene: TRBJ2-7
CDR3nt: TGTGCCAGCAGCGTAGGTGCCGGACTAGCGGAAGAGCAGTACTTC
CDR3aa: CASSVGAGLAEEQYF

abundance: .
d_gene: .
v_gene: TRBV5-6
j_gene: TRBJ1-5
CDR3nt: TGTGCCAGCAGCTTGGAGGGGTCCGGCAATCAGCCCCAGCATTTT
CDR3aa: CASSLEGSGNQPQHF

abundance: .
d_gene: .
v_gene: TRBV15
j_gene: TRBJ1-3
CDR3nt: TGTGCCACCAGCAGTTTAGCTGGAGACACCATATATTTT
CDR3aa: CATSSLAGDTIYF

abundance: .
d_gene: .
v_gene: TRBV4-2
j_gene: TRBJ1-5
CDR3nt: TGTGCCAGCAGCCAAGAATGGCGCAATCAGCCCCAGCATTTT
CDR3aa: CASSQEWRNQPQHF

abundance: .
d_gene: .
v_gene: TRBV10-3
j_gene: TRBJ1-5
CDR3nt: TGTGCCATCGGAATATCCAATCAGCCCCAGCATTTT
CDR3aa: CAIGISNQPQHF